This T cell receptor beta chain stems from a study of blood T cell repertoires in COVID-19. As for the study in general: COVID-19 samples from acute and convalescent phases originated in the United States, Italy and Spain. Nucleic acid was either cDNA or gDNA, and it came from T cells, B-cell-depleted T cells, or PBMCs.

Germline loops: CDR1 SGHRS, CDR2 YFSETQ. This CDR3 has 16 amino acids. Under the authors' procedure: Estimation of nucleated cell counts relied on the amplification of reference gene primers. Libraries were prepared by immunoSEQ multiplex PCR; TCRdb keeps only in-frame clonotypes and omits some of them. The DNA was the basis for D and trimming; V, J and clone size are from that table. In the table there are about 190,000 clones, 85% to 90% of which are singletons. This clone was recorded once. One end of the junction does not line up with germline, which may come from a read error. The clonotype was recovered from a woman aged 18-29 years who had recovered from COVID-19. The genes are TRBV5-1 and TRBJ2-1; TRBD2 aligns across 13 bases. Specimen: peripheral blood. The CDR3 DNA is TGCGCCAGCAGCTTCACTAGCGGGGGGGCCTATAATGAGCAGTTCTTC. Its translation: CASSFTSGGAYNEQFF.